This entry lists 9 T cell receptor beta chains sequenced from one sample in a study of CD8+CD57+ T cells in acquired aplastic anemia. All patients picked for sequencing had shown, by flow cytometry, an expansion of CD8+CD57+ cells. For CDR3 and TCR beta VDJ profiling, genomic DNA was the template used. TCRdb analysed the reads with MiXCR anew, one entry per CDR3 protein. Here the sample spans just over 450,000 distinct CDR3 sequences, about a third being singletons. The source material was sorted CD4+, CD8+, or CD8+CD57+ T cells (not recorded which) from PBMCs. These receptors were taken from a human donor with aplastic anemia.

A few counts support this clonotype. The chain couples TRBV20-1 to TRBJ1-1; possible D gene TRBD1, 6 bases. The length of the CDR3 is 13 residues. Trimming left V 2 bases short and J 4 bases short, with 11 bases between. Germline-derived CDR1 and CDR2 are DFQATT and SNEGSKA (reference sequence). CDR3 protein: CSARYKGGTEAFF. The CDR3 nucleotides are TGCAGTGCTAGATATAAGGGGGGCACTGAAGCTTTCTTT.

This chain connects TRBV20-1 to TRBJ1-5; no clear D gene. The CDR3 runs 9 residues. V gave up 8 bases and J gave up 7 bases, with 6 bases separating them. The germline V gene has CDR1 DFQATT and CDR2 SNEGSKA (reference sequence). The CDR3 here is CSRGQPQHF. The CDR3 coding sequence is TGCAGTCGGGGACAGCCCCAGCATTTT.

This clonotype was observed at least ten times. The V gene is TRBV7-2, the J gene TRBJ2-3; 7 bases agree with TRBD1. Germline CDR1 reads SGHTA; CDR2 reads FQGNSA. This CDR3 contains 17 residues. The ends lost 0 bases at V and 4 bases at J; junction bases unmatched: 10. The CDR3 coding sequence is TGTGCCAGCAGCTTAGCATACGACAGGGTGATCGCAGATACGCAGTATTTT. This codes for CASSLAYDRVIADTQYF.

The gene calls are TRBV9 and TRBJ1-6, with D possibly matching TRBD1 (5 bases). The germline V gene encodes CDR1 SGDLS and CDR2 YYNGEE. V dropped 0 bases and J dropped 10 bases, with 11 bases sitting between them. The length of the CDR3 is 14 residues. CDR3 bases: TGTGCCAGCAGCGTAGAGCAGGGTGCCTCACCCCTCCACTTT. Translation: CASSVEQGASPLHF.

This clonotype was found a few times. The chain has TRBV4-2 and TRBJ1-2; D possibly corresponds to TRBD1 (5 bases). CDR1 LGHNA and CDR2 YNFKEQ come from the germline V gene. Trimming took 3 bases from V and 4 from J, leaving 15 bases between them. CDR3 length equals 15 residues. The DNA for the CDR3 is TGTGCCAGCAGCCAGCAGGGACCTCTCGGCTATGGCTACACCTTC. It codes for CASSQQGPLGYGYTF.

At least ten counts were recorded for this clonotype. The V and J genes are TRBV29-1 and TRBJ1-2; a possible D gene is TRBD1 (6 bases). V shed 7 bases and J shed 4 bases, with 13 bases lying between them. The CDR3 consists of 12 residues. Looked up from germline, CDR1 is SQVTM and CDR2 is ANQGSEA. This chain's CDR3 is CSDSDRPYGYTF. CDR3 in DNA: TGCAGCGATAGTGACAGGCCCTATGGCTACACCTTC.

The gene calls are TRBV15 and TRBJ1-6, with a possible D match to TRBD1 (5 bases). Germline lookup yields CDR1 LNHNV and CDR2 YYDKDF (reference sequence). CDR3 length: 16 amino acids. V lost 0 bases and J 6 bases, leaving 12 bases between the germline ends. As DNA, the CDR3 is TGTGCCACCAGCAGAGATCTGGGAGGGGTTAATTCACCCCTCCACTTT. It specifies CATSRDLGGVNSPLHF.

In this sample, this clonotype turned up a few times. The gene calls are TRBV10-3 and TRBJ2-5, with TRBD1 matching over 9 bases. Germline trimming cut 6 bases from V and 4 bases from J; bases unmatched to any gene: 6. The CDR3 length is 14 residues. Per the germline V gene, CDR1 is ENHRY and CDR2 is SYGVKD. The CDR3 loop is CAISDRGSGETQYF. The DNA for the CDR3 is TGTGCCATCAGCGACAGGGGGTCAGGAGAGACCCAGTACTTC.

This clonotype has at least ten counts. The chain combines TRBV15 with TRBJ1-1; 9 bases agree with TRBD1. The CDR3 length is 16 residues. Trimming took 0 bases from V and 4 from J; bases not matched to a gene: 6. Germline V gives CDR1 LNHNV, CDR2 YYDKDF (reference sequence). The CDR3 is CATSRDGQGLSTEAFF. The CDR3 nucleotides are TGTGCCACCAGCAGAGACGGACAGGGGTTGTCCACTGAAGCTTTCTTT.